The present T cell receptor beta chain was sequenced within a study of T-cell reconstitution after alpha-beta-depleted transplantation in children. Study findings and constraints: Newly produced T cells mostly accounted for T-cell counts and diversity one year post-transplant. Some patients' high day-60 TCRbeta diversity was traced to surviving recipient T cells and thymic progenitors. In patients about two months after transplant, alpha-beta T cells reportedly arose from several hundred expanded graft clones.

Notes on this clonotype: Its antigen is unidentified.

Preparation of the TCRbeta library involved a method that used unique molecular identifiers. TCRdb re-called the PCR reads through MiXCR, storing one row per CDR3 protein. This sample yields more than 500,000 distinct CDR3 sequences, of which about an eighth are seen a single time; less than 15% belongs to the top ten. The germline V gene encodes CDR1 MGHRA and CDR2 YSYEKL. The CDR3 is 18 amino acids. The J segment lost 4 bases and the V segment lost 1 base, leaving 9 bases of the junction unmatched. The source was PBMCs, mostly from graft donor cells, collected 180 days after TCRalphabeta/CD19-depleted stem cell transplant. The source is a female patient aged 2-9 years who had a stem cell transplant for aplastic anemia, so the T cells may come from the graft donor. This rearrangement joins TRBV4-1 to TRBJ2-7; 14 nucleotides line up with TRBD2. The chain's CDR3 is CASSQGLAGGPWDYEQYF. The DNA of the CDR3 is TGCGCCAGCAGCCAAGGACTAGCGGGAGGGCCGTGGGATTACGAGCAGTACTTC.